The 21 T cell receptor beta chains below come from one sample, sequenced in a study of beta chain features in type 1 diabetes. The study reverse transcribed the entire isolated RNA, so it sequenced expressed TCRB transcripts. Clones were read by immunoSEQ multiplex PCR, and TCRdb kept only the in-frame ones, dropping some. The repertoire holds hundreds of thousands of clones, with 15% to 19% as singletons. The sequenced sample was naive CD4+ T cells from blood. Source of these receptors: a man younger than 30 in good health.

CDR3 sequence reads: CATHPDLISYNEQFF. CDR3 DNA: TGTGCCACCCATCCGGACCTTATCTCCTACAATGAGCAGTTCTTC. The V call is TRBV21-1, the J call TRBJ2-1. TRBV21-1 is classified as a pseudogene. This CDR3 has 15 residues.

The genes are TRBV7-9 and TRBJ1-6; D gene ambiguous. CDR1 is SEHNR and CDR2 is FQNEAQ in the germline V gene (reference sequence). V was shortened by 5 bases and J by 7 bases, with 12 bases between the two germline ends. The CDR3 length is 14 residues. CDR3 amino acids: CASSPTLGNSPLHF. In DNA form, the CDR3 reads TGTGCCAGCAGCCCAACGTTAGGGAATTCACCCCTCCACTTT.

The gene calls are TRBV9 and TRBJ2-1; 14 nucleotides match TRBD2. Trimming at V came to 4 bases and at J to 6 bases, leaving 3 bases not matched to a gene. The length of the CDR3 is 15 residues. CDR1 and CDR2 from the germline V gene are SGDLS and YYNGEE. CDR3 sequence: CASSPTSGRANEQFF. DNA of the CDR3: TGTGCCAGCAGCCCGACTAGCGGGAGGGCCAATGAGCAGTTCTTC.

The chain recombines TRBV6-5 with TRBJ1-4, with D tentatively TRBD1 (6 bases). Per germline, CDR1 MNHEY and CDR2 SVGAGI. V was pared by 5 bases and J by 4 bases, with 14 bases between. The CDR3 sequence is 15 residues long. This CDR3 reads CASSTTGSVNEKLFF. The CDR3 DNA sequence: TGTGCCAGCAGTACCACAGGGTCGGTTAATGAAAAACTGTTTTTT.

This clone turned up a few times. The chain uses TRBV7-9 and TRBJ2-7; D possibly uses TRBD1 or TRBD2 (5 bases each). CDR3 length: 14 amino acids. Germline CDR1 SEHNR, CDR2 FQNEAQ (reference sequence). The V and J ends lost 5 bases and 6 bases respectively, with 17 bases between them. CDR3 nucleotides: TGTGCCAGCAGCCTAGGACCCCACGGGGCCGAGCAGTACTTC. Translation: CASSLGPHGAEQYF.

The chain employs TRBV7-8 and TRBJ1-2; no definite D call. Germline CDR1 SGHVS, CDR2 FQNEAQ. The V and J ends lost 5 bases and 2 bases respectively, with 12 bases between them. The CDR3 is 14 residues long. CDR3 nucleotide sequence: TGTGCCAGCAGCGTTGGAACGGGGAACTATGGCTACACCTTC. This translates into CASSVGTGNYGYTF.

This clone was seen only a few times. The chain is built from TRBV7-2 and TRBJ2-7, with 8 bases matching TRBD1. The CDR3 totals 17 residues. CDR1 and CDR2 (germline): SGHTA, FQGNSA. With 0 bases clipped from V and 0 bases from J, the junction kept 7 bases outside the gene matches. The CDR3 loop is CASSLAVTGASSYEQYF. CDR3 DNA: TGTGCCAGCAGCTTAGCTGTGACAGGGGCCTCCTCCTACGAGCAGTACTTC.

This clone has more than one count but fewer than ten. J is TRBJ2-7 and V is TRBV10-3; TRBD1 agrees at 9 bases. The CDR3 extends over 14 amino acids. From germline, CDR1 is ENHRY and CDR2 SYGVKD. With 6 bases clipped from V and 2 bases from J, the junction kept 5 bases outside the gene matches. CDR3 in amino acids: CAIREDRGAYEQYF. For the CDR3, the DNA is TGTGCCATCAGGGAGGACAGGGGCGCCTACGAGCAGTACTTC.

This clone was observed a handful of times. The chain employs TRBV18 and TRBJ2-7; D is unclear. This CDR3 is built from 15 residues. V was shortened by 3 bases and J by 0 bases, with 12 bases between the two germline ends. The germline V gene has CDR1 KGHSH and CDR2 LQKENI. The CDR3 loop reads CASSPTWGNSYEQYF. CDR3 bases: TGTGCCAGCTCACCCACTTGGGGTAACTCCTACGAGCAGTACTTC.

This clone was observed a few times. The rearrangement links TRBV30 to TRBJ2-3, with no clear D. The germline V gene encodes CDR1 GTSNPN and CDR2 SVGIG (reference sequence). The ends were cut back, 4 bases at V and 1 base at J, with 3 bases in the middle. CDR3 length equals 11 residues. For the CDR3, the DNA is TGTGCCTGGATCCGCACAGATACGCAGTATTTT. It specifies CAWIRTDTQYF. Combining the CDR3 with reference TRBV30 and TRBJ2-3 gives the whole variable domain SQTIHQWPATLVQPVGSPLSLECTVEGTSNPNLYWYRQAAGRGLQLLFYSVGIGQISSEVPQNLSASRPQDRQFILSSKKLLLSDSGFYLCAWIRTDTQYFGPGTRLTVL.

This clone was counted between two and nine times. This chain connects TRBV5-1 to TRBJ2-5; D might be TRBD2 (7 bases). The V gene lost 4 bases and the J gene lost 4 bases, with 14 bases spanning the gap. The CDR3 is 14 residues long. CDR1 is SGHRS, CDR2 YFSETQ, per germline. CDR3 nucleotides: TGCGCCAGCAGCGTACAGGGAGGGAGAGAGACCCAGTACTTC. Its protein is CASSVQGGRETQYF.

Remarks on this clone: Other DNA sequences of this sample code for an identical CDR3. The chain uses TRBV18 and TRBJ1-1; perhaps TRBD1 as D (5 bases). V shed 3 bases and J shed 2 bases, with 7 bases lying between them. The CDR3 consists of 13 residues. The V gene's germline CDR1 is KGHSH and CDR2 LQKENI. CDR3: CASSPQGNTEAFF. CDR3 nucleotide sequence: TGTGCCAGCTCACCCCAGGGCAACACTGAAGCTTTCTTT.

The chain has TRBV6-5 and TRBJ2-5; no clear D. Germline V gene data show CDR1 as MNHEY and CDR2 as SVGAGI. There are 14 residues in the CDR3. V dropped 2 bases and J dropped 4 bases, with 11 bases sitting between them. The CDR3: CASSYPLRPETQYF. The CDR3 DNA sequence: TGTGCCAGCAGTTACCCGCTACGGCCAGAGACCCAGTACTTC.

J is TRBJ2-4 and V is TRBV4-3; 9 bases align to TRBD2. CDR3 length: 16 residues. Germline V gene lookup returns CDR1 LGHNA and CDR2 YSLEER. The V gene end was trimmed by 4 bases and the J gene end by 5 bases; junction bases not matched to a gene: 9. The CDR3 region is CASSRRLAAGQNIQYF. The CDR3 DNA sequence: TGCGCCAGCAGCCGCCGACTAGCGGCGGGCCAAAACATTCAGTACTTC.

There are a few counts of this clone. The V gene is TRBV28, the J gene TRBJ1-6, with 7 bases that match TRBD1. This CDR3 spans 15 amino acids. The junction had 7 bases not matched to a gene; V was cut back by 2 bases and J by 9 bases. Germline lookup yields CDR1 MDHEN and CDR2 SYDVKM. The CDR3 bases are TGTGCCAGCAGTTTACGGACAGGCTTCTCTTCACCCCTCCACTTT. It encodes CASSLRTGFSSPLHF.

This clone was counted only a few times. V gene TRBV7-9 combines with J gene TRBJ2-2; a possible D gene is TRBD2 (6 bases). The CDR3 runs 14 residues. Trimming removed 4 bases from V and 2 bases from J, with 8 bases in between. CDR1 SEHNR and CDR2 FQNEAQ come from the germline V gene (reference sequence). This CDR3 reads CASSWGLNTGELFF. The CDR3 nucleotides are TGTGCCAGCAGCTGGGGACTCAACACCGGGGAGCTGTTTTTT.

This clone showed up just a few times. Other DNA sequences in this sample translate to the same CDR3. The rearrangement links TRBV11-2 to TRBJ2-5; D is perhaps TRBD2 (5 bases). Germline values: CDR1 SGHAT, CDR2 FQNNGV. With 3 bases removed from V and 1 base from J, the gap between germline ends came to 12 bases. The CDR3 covers 15 residues. The CDR3 loop is CASSFGSSIQETQYF. The CDR3 DNA reads as TGTGCCAGCAGCTTTGGGAGCTCAATCCAAGAGACCCAGTACTTC. The full variable domain, with the rest looked up from reference TRBV11-2 and TRBJ2-5, is EAGVAQSPRYKIIEKRQSVAFWCNPISGHATLYWYQQILGQGPKLLIQFQNNGVVDDSQLPKDRFSAERLKGVDSTLKIQPAKLEDSAVYLCASSFGSSIQETQYFGPGTRLLVL.

This chain uses TRBV29-1 with TRBJ2-7, with 9 nucleotides matching TRBD1. CDR3 length: 15 amino acids. The V and J ends lost 7 bases and 0 bases, in that order; junction bases with no gene match: 10. Per the germline V gene, CDR1 is SQVTM and CDR2 is ANQGSEA. The CDR3 is CSARQQGATSYEQYF. CDR3 nucleotides: TGCAGCGCGCGCCAACAGGGGGCTACCTCCTACGAGCAGTACTTC.

This chain uses TRBV9 with TRBJ2-7; D remains ambiguous. Trimming removed 0 bases at V and 5 bases at J, with 9 bases between. The CDR3 is made up of 13 amino acids. Germline values: CDR1 SGDLS, CDR2 YYNGEE. The CDR3 DNA is TGTGCCAGCAGCGTAGATTGGCAACACGAGCAGTACTTC. Translating it yields CASSVDWQHEQYF.

This clone was counted a few times. The rearrangement uses TRBV7-2 and TRBJ2-1; tentatively, D is TRBD1 (6 bases). From germline, CDR1 is SGHTA and CDR2 FQGNSA. V was clipped by 5 bases and J by 6 bases, with 14 bases between them. The CDR3 covers 14 residues. The CDR3, as DNA: TGTGCCAGCAGCCTACAGGGTCCCGGCAATGAGCAGTTCTTC. This sequence encodes CASSLQGPGNEQFF. Full variable domain (remainder filled in from reference TRBV7-2 and TRBJ2-1): GAGVSQSPSNKVTEKGKDVELRCDPISGHTALYWYRQSLGQGLEFLIYFQGNSAPDKSGLPSDRFSAERTGGSVSTLTIQRTQQEDSAVYLCASSLQGPGNEQFFGPGTRLTVL.

This clone was seen a handful of times. This chain connects TRBV28 to TRBJ2-7, with D possibly being TRBD1 (6 bases). The CDR3 is made up of 14 amino acids. Between the trimmed V and J ends, which lost 6 bases and 4 bases, there was a span of 16 bases. The germline CDR1 and CDR2 sequences are MDHEN and SYDVKM. The CDR3 DNA reads TGTGCCAGCAGCCTAACAGGGAGCCTATACGAGCAGTACTTC. This sequence encodes CASSLTGSLYEQYF.